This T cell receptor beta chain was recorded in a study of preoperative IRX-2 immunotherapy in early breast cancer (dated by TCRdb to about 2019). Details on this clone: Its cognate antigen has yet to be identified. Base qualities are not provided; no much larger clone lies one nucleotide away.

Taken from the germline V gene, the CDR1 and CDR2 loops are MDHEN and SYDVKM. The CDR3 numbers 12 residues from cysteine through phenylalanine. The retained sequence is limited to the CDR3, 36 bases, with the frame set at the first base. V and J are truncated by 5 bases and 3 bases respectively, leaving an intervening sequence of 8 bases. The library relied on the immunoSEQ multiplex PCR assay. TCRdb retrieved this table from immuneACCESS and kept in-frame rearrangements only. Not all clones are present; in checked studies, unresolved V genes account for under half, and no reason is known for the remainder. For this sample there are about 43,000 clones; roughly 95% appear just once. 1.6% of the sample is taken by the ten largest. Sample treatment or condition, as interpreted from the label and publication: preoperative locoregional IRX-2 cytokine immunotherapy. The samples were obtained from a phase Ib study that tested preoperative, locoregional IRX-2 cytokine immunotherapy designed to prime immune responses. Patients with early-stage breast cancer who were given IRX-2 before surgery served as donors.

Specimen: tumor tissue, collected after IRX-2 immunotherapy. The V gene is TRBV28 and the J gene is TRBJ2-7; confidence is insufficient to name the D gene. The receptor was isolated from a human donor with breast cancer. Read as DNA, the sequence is TGTGCCAGCAGTACCCCGGGCTACGAGCAGTACTTC. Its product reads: CASSTPGYEQYF.